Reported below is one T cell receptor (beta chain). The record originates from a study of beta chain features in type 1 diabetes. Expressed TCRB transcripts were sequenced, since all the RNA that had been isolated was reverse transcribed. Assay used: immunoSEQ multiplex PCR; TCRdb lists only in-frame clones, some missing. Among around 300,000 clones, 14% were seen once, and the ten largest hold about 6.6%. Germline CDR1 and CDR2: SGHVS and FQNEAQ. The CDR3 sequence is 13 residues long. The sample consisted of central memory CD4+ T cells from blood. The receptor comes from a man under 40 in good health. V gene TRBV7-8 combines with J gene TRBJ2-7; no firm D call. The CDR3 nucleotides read TGTGCCAGCAGCTTAGACGGTCTAGGAGAGCAGTGCGTC. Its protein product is CASSLDGLGEQCV.